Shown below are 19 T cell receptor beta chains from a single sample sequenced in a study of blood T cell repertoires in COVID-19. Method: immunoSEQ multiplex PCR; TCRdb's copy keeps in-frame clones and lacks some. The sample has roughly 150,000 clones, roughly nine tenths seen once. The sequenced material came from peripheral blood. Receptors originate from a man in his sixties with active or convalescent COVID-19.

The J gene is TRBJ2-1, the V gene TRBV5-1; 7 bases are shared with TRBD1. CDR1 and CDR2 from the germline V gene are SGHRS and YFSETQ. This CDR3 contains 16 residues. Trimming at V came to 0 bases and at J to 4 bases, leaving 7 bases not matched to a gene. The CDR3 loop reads CASSLEGAPSYNEQFF. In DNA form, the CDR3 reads TGCGCCAGCAGCTTGGAGGGGGCGCCAAGTTACAATGAGCAGTTCTTC.

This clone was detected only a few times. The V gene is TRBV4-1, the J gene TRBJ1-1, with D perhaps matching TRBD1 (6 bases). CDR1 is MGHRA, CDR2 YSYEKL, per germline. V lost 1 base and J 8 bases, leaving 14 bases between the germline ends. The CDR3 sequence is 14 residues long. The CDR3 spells CASSQGTAIWEAFF. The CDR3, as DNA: TGCGCCAGCAGCCAAGGGACAGCCATTTGGGAAGCTTTCTTT.

The CDR3 sequence: CATSRDAGFAGYTF. CDR3 coding DNA: TGTGCCACCAGCAGAGATGCAGGGTTTGCTGGCTACACCTTC. V gene TRBV15 combines with J gene TRBJ1-2, with D possibly being TRBD1 (5 bases). The CDR3 runs 14 residues. V was shortened by 0 bases and J by 7 bases, with 12 bases between the two germline ends. CDR1 and CDR2 (germline): LNHNV, YYDKDF (reference sequence).

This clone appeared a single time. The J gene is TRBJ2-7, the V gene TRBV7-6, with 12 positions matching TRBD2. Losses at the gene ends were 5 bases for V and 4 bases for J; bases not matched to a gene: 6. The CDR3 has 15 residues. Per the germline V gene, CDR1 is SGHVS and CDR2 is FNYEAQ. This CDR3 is CASSQRLAGAYEQYF. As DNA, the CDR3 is TGTGCCAGCAGCCAACGACTAGCGGGAGCTTACGAGCAGTACTTC.

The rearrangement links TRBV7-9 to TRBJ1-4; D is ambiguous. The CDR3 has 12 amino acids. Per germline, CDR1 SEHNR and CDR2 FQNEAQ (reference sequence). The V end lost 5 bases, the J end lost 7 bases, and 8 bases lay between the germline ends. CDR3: CASSPGSEKLFF. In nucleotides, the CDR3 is TGTGCCAGCAGCCCCGGGTCTGAAAAACTGTTTTTT.

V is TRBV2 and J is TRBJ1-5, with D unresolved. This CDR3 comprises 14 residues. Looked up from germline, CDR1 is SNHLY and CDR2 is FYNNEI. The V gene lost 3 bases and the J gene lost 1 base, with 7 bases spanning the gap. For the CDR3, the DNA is TGTGCCAGCAGTGAGGGCTCCAGCAATCAGCCCCAGCATTTT. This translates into CASSEGSSNQPQHF.

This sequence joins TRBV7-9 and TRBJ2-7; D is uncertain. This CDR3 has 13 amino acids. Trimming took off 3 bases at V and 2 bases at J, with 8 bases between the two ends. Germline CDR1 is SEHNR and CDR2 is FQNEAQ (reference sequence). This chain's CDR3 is CASSFRYPYEQYF. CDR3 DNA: TGTGCCAGCAGCTTTAGATACCCCTACGAGCAGTACTTC.

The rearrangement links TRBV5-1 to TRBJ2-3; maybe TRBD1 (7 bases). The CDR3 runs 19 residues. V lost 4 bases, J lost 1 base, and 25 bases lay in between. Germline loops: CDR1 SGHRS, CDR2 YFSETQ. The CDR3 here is CASSQSTGTGGVGTDTQYF. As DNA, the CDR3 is TGCGCCAGCAGCCAATCGACAGGGACTGGCGGGGTCGGCACAGATACGCAGTATTTT.

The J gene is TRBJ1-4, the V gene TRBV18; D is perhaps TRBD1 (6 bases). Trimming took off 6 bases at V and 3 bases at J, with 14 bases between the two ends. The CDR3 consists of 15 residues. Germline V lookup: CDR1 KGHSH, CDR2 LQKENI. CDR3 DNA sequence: TGTGCCAGCTCGGCCACAGGGTCTTCTAATGAAAAACTGTTTTTT. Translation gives CASSATGSSNEKLFF.

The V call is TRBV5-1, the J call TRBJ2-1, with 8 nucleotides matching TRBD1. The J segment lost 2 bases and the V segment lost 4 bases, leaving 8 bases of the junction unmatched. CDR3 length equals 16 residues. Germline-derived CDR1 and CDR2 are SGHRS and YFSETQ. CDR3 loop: CASSVDRAPAYNEQFF. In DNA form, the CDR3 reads TGCGCCAGCAGCGTGGACAGGGCCCCCGCCTACAATGAGCAGTTCTTC.

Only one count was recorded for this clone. The CDR3 protein is CASSLPPSGGPSYEQYF. The CDR3 DNA sequence: TGTGCCAGCAGCTTACCCCCCTCGGGGGGCCCCTCCTACGAGCAGTACTTC. V and J are TRBV11-2 and TRBJ2-7; TRBD2 might be the D (7 bases). Germline V gene sequence: CDR1 SGHAT, CDR2 FQNNGV. The V gene lost 2 bases and the J gene lost 0 bases, with 17 bases spanning the gap. CDR3 length: 17 residues. Full variable domain (missing parts from reference TRBV11-2 and TRBJ2-7): EAGVAQSPRYKIIEKRQSVAFWCNPISGHATLYWYQQILGQGPKLLIQFQNNGVVDDSQLPKDRFSAERLKGVDSTLKIQPAKLEDSAVYLCASSLPPSGGPSYEQYFGPGTRLTVT.

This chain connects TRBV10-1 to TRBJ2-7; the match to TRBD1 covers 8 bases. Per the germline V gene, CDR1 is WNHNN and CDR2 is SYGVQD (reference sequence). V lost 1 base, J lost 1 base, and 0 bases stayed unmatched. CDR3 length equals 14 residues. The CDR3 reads CASSEWTGSYEQYF. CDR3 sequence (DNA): TGCGCCAGCAGTGAGTGGACAGGGTCCTACGAGCAGTACTTC.

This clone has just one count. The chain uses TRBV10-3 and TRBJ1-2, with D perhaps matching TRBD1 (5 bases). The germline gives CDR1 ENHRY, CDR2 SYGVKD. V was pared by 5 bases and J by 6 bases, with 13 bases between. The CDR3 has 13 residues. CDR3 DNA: TGTGCCATCAGTCCCCGTGGGGGGAATGGCTACACCTTC. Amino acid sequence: CAISPRGGNGYTF.

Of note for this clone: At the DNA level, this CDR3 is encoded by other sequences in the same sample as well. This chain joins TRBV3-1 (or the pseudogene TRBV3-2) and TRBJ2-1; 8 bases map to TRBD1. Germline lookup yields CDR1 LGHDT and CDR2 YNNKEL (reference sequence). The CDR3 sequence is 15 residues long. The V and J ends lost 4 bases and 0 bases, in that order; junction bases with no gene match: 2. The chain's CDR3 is CASSRGTGSYNEQFF. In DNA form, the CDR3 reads TGTGCCAGCAGCCGCGGGACAGGCTCCTACAATGAGCAGTTCTTC.

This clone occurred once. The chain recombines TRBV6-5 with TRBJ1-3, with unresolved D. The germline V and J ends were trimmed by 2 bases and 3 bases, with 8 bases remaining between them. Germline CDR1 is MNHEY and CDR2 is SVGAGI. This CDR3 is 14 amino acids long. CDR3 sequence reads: CASSYNNGGNTIYF. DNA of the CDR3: TGTGCCAGCAGTTACAATAACGGTGGAAACACCATATATTTT.

This chain's CDR3 is CASRIRTGRVTSYEQYF. The DNA of the CDR3 is TGTGCCAGCAGAATTAGGACAGGCAGGGTGACTAGCTACGAGCAGTACTTC. The chain links TRBV11-2 to TRBJ2-7; maybe TRBD1 (7 bases). With 6 bases removed from V and 3 bases from J, the gap between germline ends came to 24 bases. Germline-derived CDR1 and CDR2 are SGHAT and FQNNGV. The CDR3 spans 17 residues.

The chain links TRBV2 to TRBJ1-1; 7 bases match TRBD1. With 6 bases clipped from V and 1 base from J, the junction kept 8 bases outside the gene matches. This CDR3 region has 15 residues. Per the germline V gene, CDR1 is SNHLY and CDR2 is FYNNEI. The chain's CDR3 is CASRTQGVGNTEAFF. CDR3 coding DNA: TGTGCCAGCAGGACTCAGGGGGTCGGGAACACTGAAGCTTTCTTT.

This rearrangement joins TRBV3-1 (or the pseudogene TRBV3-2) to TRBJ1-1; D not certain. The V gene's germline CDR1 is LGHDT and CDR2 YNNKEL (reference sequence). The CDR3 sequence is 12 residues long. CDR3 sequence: CAGVRRNTEAFF. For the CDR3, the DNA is TGTGCAGGAGTGAGGAGGAACACTGAAGCTTTCTTT.

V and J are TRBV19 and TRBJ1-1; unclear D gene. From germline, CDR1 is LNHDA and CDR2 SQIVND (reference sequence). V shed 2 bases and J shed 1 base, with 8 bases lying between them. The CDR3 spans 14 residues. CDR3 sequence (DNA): TGTGCCAGTAGTATATCCAGAGGGAACACTGAAGCTTTCTTT. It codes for CASSISRGNTEAFF.